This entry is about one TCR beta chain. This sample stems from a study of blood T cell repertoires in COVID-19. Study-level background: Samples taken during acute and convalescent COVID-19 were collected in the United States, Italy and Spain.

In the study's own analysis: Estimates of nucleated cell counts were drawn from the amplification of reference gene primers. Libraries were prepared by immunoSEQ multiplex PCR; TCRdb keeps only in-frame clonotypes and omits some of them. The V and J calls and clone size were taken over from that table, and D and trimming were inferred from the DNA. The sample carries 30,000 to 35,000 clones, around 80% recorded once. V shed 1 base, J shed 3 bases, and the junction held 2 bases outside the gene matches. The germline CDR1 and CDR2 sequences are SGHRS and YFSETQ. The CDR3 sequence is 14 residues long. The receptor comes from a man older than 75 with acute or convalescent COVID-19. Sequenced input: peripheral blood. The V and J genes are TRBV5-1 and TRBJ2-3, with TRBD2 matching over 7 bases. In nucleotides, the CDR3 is TGCGCCAGCAGCTTGTTACTAGCGACAGATACGCAGTATTTT. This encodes CASSLLLATDTQYF.